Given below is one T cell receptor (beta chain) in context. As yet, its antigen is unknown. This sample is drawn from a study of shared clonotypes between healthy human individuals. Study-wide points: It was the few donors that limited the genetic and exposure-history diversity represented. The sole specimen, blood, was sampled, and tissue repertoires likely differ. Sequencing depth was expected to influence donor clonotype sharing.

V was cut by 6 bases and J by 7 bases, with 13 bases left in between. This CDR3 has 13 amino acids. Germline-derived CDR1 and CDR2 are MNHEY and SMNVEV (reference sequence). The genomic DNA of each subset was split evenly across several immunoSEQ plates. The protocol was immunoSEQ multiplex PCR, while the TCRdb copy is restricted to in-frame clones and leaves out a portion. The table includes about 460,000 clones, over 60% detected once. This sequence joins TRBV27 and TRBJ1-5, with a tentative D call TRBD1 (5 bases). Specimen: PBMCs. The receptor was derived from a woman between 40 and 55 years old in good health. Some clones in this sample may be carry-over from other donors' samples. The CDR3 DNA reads TGTGCCAGCAGGCCTCAGGGAGGACAGCCCCAGCATTTT. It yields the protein CASRPQGGQPQHF.